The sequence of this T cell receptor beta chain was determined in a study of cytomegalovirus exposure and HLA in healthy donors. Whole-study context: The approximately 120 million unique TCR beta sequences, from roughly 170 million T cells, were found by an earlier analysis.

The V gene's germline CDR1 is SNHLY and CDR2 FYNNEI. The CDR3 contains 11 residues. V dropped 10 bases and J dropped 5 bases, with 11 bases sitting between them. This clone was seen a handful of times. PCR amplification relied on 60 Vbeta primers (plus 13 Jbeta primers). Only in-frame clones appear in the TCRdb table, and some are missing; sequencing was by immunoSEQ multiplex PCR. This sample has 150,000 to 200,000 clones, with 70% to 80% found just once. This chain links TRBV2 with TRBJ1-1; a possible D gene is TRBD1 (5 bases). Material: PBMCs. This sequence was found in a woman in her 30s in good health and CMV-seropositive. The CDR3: CANRGGTEAFF. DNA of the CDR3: TGTGCCAACCGGGGGGGAACTGAAGCTTTCTTT.